Detailed here is one T cell receptor beta chain. Its antigen is unidentified. The sample originates from a study of cytomegalovirus exposure and HLA in healthy donors. Study-wide points: Cytomegalovirus-associated status was assigned to approximately 160 TCR beta chains.

Use of 60 Vbeta and 13 Jbeta primers characterized the PCR. Here immunoSEQ multiplex PCR was the method, and the copy in TCRdb shows in-frame clones only, minus some. The profile shows some 150,000 clones, 80% to 85% of them singletons. The TCR was taken from a woman in her 50s in good health and CMV-seropositive. Source material: PBMCs.

The CDR3: CASGAGTPNYGYTF. CDR3 nucleotide sequence: TGTGCTAGTGGCGCCGGGACTCCTAACTATGGCTACACCTTC. The chain has TRBV12-5 and TRBJ1-2, with D perhaps TRBD1 (5 bases). This CDR3 is 14 amino acids long. Trimming removed 6 bases from V and 0 bases from J, with 11 bases in between. Germline CDR1 reads LGHNT; CDR2 reads FRNRAP.